Following are 7 T cell receptor beta chains from one sample sequenced in a study of response to subunit inactivated influenza vaccine. MiXCR, applied by TCRdb to the RT-PCR reads, yields one record per CDR3 protein. This repertoire shows around 530,000 distinct CDR3 sequences, 10% to 15% found once; its top ten account for roughly 10%. The input for sequencing was PBMCs from blood, taken on the day of vaccination. These receptors were taken from a man aged 50 or older who received an inactivated influenza vaccine.

This clonotype came up many times. The chain combines TRBV5-1 with TRBJ2-2; D possibly corresponds to TRBD1 (6 bases). Germline CDR1 is SGHRS and CDR2 is YFSETQ. The CDR3 consists of 14 residues. V lost 1 base, J lost 9 bases, and 13 bases lay in between. CDR3 sequence reads: CASSLFRGGRELFF. CDR3 DNA sequence: TGCGCCAGCAGCTTGTTTCGAGGGGGACGGGAGCTGTTTTTT.

This chain uses TRBV6-2 or TRBV6-3 with TRBJ1-1; D possibly corresponds to TRBD1 (6 bases). The CDR3 covers 14 residues. The germline V gene encodes CDR1 MNHEY and CDR2 SVGEGT. V gave up 2 bases and J gave up 5 bases, with 12 bases separating them. The CDR3 reads CASSYGGRGTEAFF. CDR3 nucleotide sequence: TGTGCCAGCAGTTACGGGGGCCGAGGGACTGAAGCTTTCTTT.

This sequence joins TRBV6-2 or TRBV6-3 and TRBJ1-6; a possible D gene is TRBD1 (6 bases). The CDR3 has 13 amino acids. Between the trimmed V and J ends, which lost 6 bases and 7 bases, there was a span of 10 bases. The germline gives CDR1 MNHEY, CDR2 SVGEGT. The CDR3 DNA reads as TGTGCCAGCAGGTCTGACAGGAATTCACCCCTCCACTTT. Amino acid sequence: CASRSDRNSPLHF.

This clonotype was picked up a small number of times. The rearrangement joins TRBV11-2 to TRBJ1-2; TRBD1 is a possible D gene (5 bases). Trimming left V 2 bases short and J 4 bases short, with 11 bases between. The CDR3 is made up of 14 amino acids. From germline, CDR1 is SGHAT and CDR2 FQNNGV. CDR3 sequence reads: CASSLQTAGYGYTF. The CDR3 DNA sequence: TGTGCCAGCAGCTTACAGACAGCCGGCTATGGCTACACCTTC.

This clonotype showed up just a few times. The genes are TRBV24-1 and TRBJ1-5; unclear D gene. Germline CDR1 KGHDR, CDR2 SFDVKD. The V gene lost 4 bases and the J gene lost 11 bases, with 8 bases spanning the gap. The CDR3 consists of 11 residues. This CDR3 is CATSEGSAQHF. In DNA form, the CDR3 reads TGTGCCACCAGTGAAGGTTCAGCCCAGCATTTT.

This clonotype was seen many times. The chain joins TRBV5-1 to TRBJ2-2; D may be TRBD1 (6 bases). The germline V gene encodes CDR1 SGHRS and CDR2 YFSETQ. The CDR3 extends over 15 amino acids. V shed 4 bases and J shed 1 base, with 11 bases lying between them. The CDR3 DNA sequence: TGCGCCAGCAGCCTGGGGGCAGGGAACACCGGGGAGCTGTTTTTT. It translates to CASSLGAGNTGELFF.

This clonotype appeared a few times. The chain combines TRBV5-1 with TRBJ2-7; no clear D. The length of the CDR3 is 14 residues. Trimming removed 2 bases from V and 3 bases from J, with 12 bases in between. Germline V gene sequence: CDR1 SGHRS, CDR2 YFSETQ. Here the CDR3 DNA reads TGCGCCAGCAGCTTCTCTTACTCCTACTACGAGCAGTACTTC. Protein: CASSFSYSYYEQYF.